Below, one T cell receptor beta chain is given with its context. This entry comes from a study of shared clonotypes between healthy human individuals. Study summary: The study enrolled a couple of women and three men aged 18 to 49.

Replicate PCRs for sorted subsets used around 200 ng DNA; this equaled 25,000 to 30,000 T cell genomes. TCRdb's copy holds only in-frame clones and misses some; the assay was immunoSEQ multiplex PCR. The profile covers roughly 640,000 clones, with approximately 79% appearing a single time and 1.7% taken by the ten largest. Both subsets, CD45RA+ naive and CD45RA-negative memory, were split from the CD4+ cells. Germline values: CDR1 MNHNS, CDR2 SASEGT. The length of the CDR3 is 15 residues. Trimming cost V 0 bases and J 7 bases; bases outside gene matches: 8. The chain employs TRBV6-1 and TRBJ1-2; 7 nucleotides agree with TRBD1. The clonotype originates from a woman aged 30 to 39 in good health. The sample taken for sequencing was memory CD4+ T cells sorted from blood. Subset here: CD45RA-negative fraction. The CDR3 DNA reads as TGTGCCAGCAGTGAAGCGACAGGGAAATCTGGTGGCTACACCTTC. This gives the protein CASSEATGKSGGYTF.